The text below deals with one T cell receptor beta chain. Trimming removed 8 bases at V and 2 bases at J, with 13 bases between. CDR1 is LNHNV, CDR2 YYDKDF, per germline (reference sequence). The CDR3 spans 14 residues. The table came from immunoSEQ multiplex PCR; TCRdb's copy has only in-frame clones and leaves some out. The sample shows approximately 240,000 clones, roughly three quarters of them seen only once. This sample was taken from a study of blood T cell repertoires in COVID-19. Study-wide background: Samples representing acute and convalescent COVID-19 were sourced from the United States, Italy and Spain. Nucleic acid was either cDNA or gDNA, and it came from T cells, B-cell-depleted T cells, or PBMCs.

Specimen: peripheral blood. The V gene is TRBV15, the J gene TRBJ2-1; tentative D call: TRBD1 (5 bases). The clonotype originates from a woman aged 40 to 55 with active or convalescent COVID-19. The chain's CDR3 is CATSGSLPYNEQFF. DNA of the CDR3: TGTGCCACCTCAGGGTCACTACCCTACAATGAGCAGTTCTTC.